This T cell receptor beta chain originates from a study of shared T cell receptors in the human thymus. Sequencing was performed with immunoSEQ multiplex PCR; in TCRdb, only in-frame clones are kept and a portion is missing. The data hold approximately 730,000 clones, with roughly 85% observed a single time. Trimming left V 6 bases short and J 2 bases short, with 10 bases between. This CDR3 has 13 amino acids. Germline CDR1 SNHLY, CDR2 FYNNEI. These sequences were also reported in another study, on human thymus T cells. That paper states: Finnish infants who were healthy and having corrective surgery for congenital heart defects made up the donors. Surgeons resected thymus tissue during corrective heart surgery. Blood and thymic repertoires both appeared biased in V and J gene usage. Thymic repertoires from unrelated individuals overlapped highly, related research reported.

The specimen sequenced was thymocytes. The V gene is TRBV2, the J gene TRBJ1-2; TRBD1 might be the D (6 bases). This TCR came from a girl less than two years old with a congenital heart defect. The CDR3 DNA reads TGTGCCAGCAGGGCCACAGGGAACTATGGCTACACCTTC. Encoded protein: CASRATGNYGYTF.